This passage covers 12 T cell receptor beta chains from one sample sequenced in a study of neurological immune-mediated disorders. TCRdb called the 5' RACE reads again in MiXCR, with one record for every CDR3 protein. The table records under 45,000 distinct CDR3 sequences, 14% of them present only once. The source material was CD4+ T cells from blood. These receptors came from a woman aged 55-69 years with HTLV-1-associated myelopathy (HAM/TSP).

This clonotype was counted many times. The gene calls are TRBV6-5 and TRBJ2-2; no clear D. V was clipped by 0 bases and J by 1 base, with 0 bases between them. Germline V gene data show CDR1 as MNHEY and CDR2 as SVGAGI. This CDR3 region has 13 residues. The CDR3 is CASSYSNTGELFF. The CDR3 nucleotides read TGTGCCAGCAGTTACTCGAACACCGGGGAGCTGTTTTTT.

In this sample, this clonotype turned up many times. V usage is TRBV6-1 and J usage is TRBJ1-1; D gene ambiguous. The CDR3 loop spans 12 amino acids. Between the trimmed V and J ends, which lost 7 bases and 0 bases, there was a span of 6 bases. Germline CDR1 MNHNS, CDR2 SASEGT. The CDR3, as DNA: TGTGCCAGCAAGTTTATGAACACTGAAGCTTTCTTT. Its protein product is CASKFMNTEAFF.

The chain combines TRBV5-6 with TRBJ1-2, with D tentatively TRBD1 (6 bases). The germline V gene has CDR1 SGHDT and CDR2 YYEEEE. Trimming removed 2 bases from V and 3 bases from J, with 14 bases in between. This CDR3 region has 15 residues. The CDR3 DNA is TGTGCCAGCAGCTTCGGAGGGGGGGAGGACTATGGCTACACCTTC. It translates to CASSFGGGEDYGYTF.

This clonotype was found many times. The rearrangement joins TRBV20-1 to TRBJ1-2; no firm D call. Germline loops: CDR1 DFQATT, CDR2 SNEGSKA (reference sequence). V gave up 0 bases and J gave up 4 bases, with 12 bases separating them. The CDR3 runs 14 residues. CDR3 in amino acids: CSAREHFPPYGYTF. CDR3 coding DNA: TGCAGTGCTAGAGAGCACTTTCCCCCCTATGGCTACACCTTC.

This clonotype was seen at least ten times. J is TRBJ2-1 and V is TRBV2; D possibly uses TRBD1 or TRBD2 (5 bases each). The CDR3 is 13 residues long. The germline V gene has CDR1 SNHLY and CDR2 FYNNEI. Trimming cost V 8 bases and J 7 bases, with 15 bases left between them. CDR3 region: CASEGGQTNEQFF. CDR3 in DNA: TGTGCCAGCGAGGGTGGACAAACAAATGAGCAGTTCTTC. The entire variable domain, with the rest obtained from reference TRBV2 and TRBJ2-1, is as follows: EPEVTQTPSHQVTQMGQEVILRCVPISNHLYFYWYRQILGQKVEFLVSFYNNEISEKSEIFDDQFSVERPDGSNFTLKIRSTKLEDSAMYFCASEGGQTNEQFFGPGTRLTVL.

V gene TRBV12-3 or TRBV12-4 combines with J gene TRBJ1-1; TRBD1 agrees at 10 bases. With 8 bases clipped from V and 0 bases from J, the junction kept 6 bases outside the gene matches. The CDR3 consists of 15 residues. This CDR3 is CASPGQGVMNTEAFF. CDR3 sequence (DNA): TGTGCCAGCCCCGGACAGGGGGTAATGAACACTGAAGCTTTCTTT.

This clonotype was seen repeatedly, ten times or more. This chain joins TRBV20-1 and TRBJ2-1; maybe TRBD2 (6 bases). CDR1 is DFQATT and CDR2 is SNEGSKA in the germline V gene (reference sequence). The ends were cut back, 5 bases at V and 7 bases at J, with 21 bases in the middle. The CDR3 length is 15 residues. CDR3 DNA sequence: TGCAGTGCTCCCTCTTGGCGGGGCCGGAGGAATGAGCAGTTCTTC. Amino acid sequence: CSAPSWRGRRNEQFF.

This clonotype was observed many times. The V call is TRBV12-3 or TRBV12-4, the J call TRBJ1-2; 7 bases map to TRBD1. The ends lost 5 bases at V and 1 base at J; junction bases unmatched: 7. The length of the CDR3 is 15 residues. In nucleotides, the CDR3 is TGTGCCAGCAGTCGACAGGGTAGAGGTAACTATGGCTACACCTTC. Translation gives CASSRQGRGNYGYTF.

Many counts were recorded for this clonotype. V and J are TRBV20-1 and TRBJ2-7, with D perhaps matching TRBD1 (6 bases). Germline V lookup: CDR1 DFQATT, CDR2 SNEGSKA (reference sequence). The CDR3 has 12 amino acids. The V and J ends lost 1 base and 2 bases respectively, with 6 bases between them. The CDR3 DNA reads TGCAGTGCTAGAGGGACAGCCTACGAGCAGTACTTC. Its translation is CSARGTAYEQYF.

This clonotype was found many times. The rearrangement uses TRBV6-1 and TRBJ1-2; no definite D call. This CDR3 spans 11 amino acids. V dropped 6 bases and J dropped 3 bases, with 5 bases sitting between them. Germline CDR1 is MNHNS and CDR2 is SASEGT. The CDR3 sequence: CASRNDYGYTF. For the CDR3, the DNA is TGTGCCAGCAGGAACGACTATGGCTACACCTTC.

This clonotype was counted ten times or more. The gene calls are TRBV4-1 and TRBJ2-1; D unclear. Germline-derived CDR1 and CDR2 are MGHRA and YSYEKL. Trimming removed 0 bases from V and 6 bases from J, with 18 bases in between. The CDR3 loop spans 17 amino acids. CDR3 residues: CASSQDRHAKAGNEQFF. The CDR3 DNA sequence: TGCGCCAGCAGCCAAGATAGGCACGCAAAAGCCGGCAATGAGCAGTTCTTC.

This clonotype was counted ten times or more. The V call is TRBV20-1, the J call TRBJ1-3; D remains ambiguous. Trimming took 0 bases from V and 2 from J, leaving 8 bases between them. The CDR3 is made up of 14 amino acids. CDR1 is DFQATT, CDR2 SNEGSKA, per germline (reference sequence). For the CDR3, the DNA is TGCAGTGCTAGAGAAGGAGGGACTGGAAACACCATATATTTT. Residues: CSAREGGTGNTIYF.